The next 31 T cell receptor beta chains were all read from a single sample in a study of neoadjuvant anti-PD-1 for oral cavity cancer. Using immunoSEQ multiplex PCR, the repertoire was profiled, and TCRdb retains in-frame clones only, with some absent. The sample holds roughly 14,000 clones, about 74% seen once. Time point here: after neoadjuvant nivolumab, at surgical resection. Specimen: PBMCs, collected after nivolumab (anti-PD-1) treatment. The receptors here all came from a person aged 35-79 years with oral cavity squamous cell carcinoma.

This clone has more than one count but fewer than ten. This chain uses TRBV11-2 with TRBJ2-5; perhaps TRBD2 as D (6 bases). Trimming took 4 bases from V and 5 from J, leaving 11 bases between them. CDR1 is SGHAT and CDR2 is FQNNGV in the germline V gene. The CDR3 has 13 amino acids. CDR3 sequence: CASSYGTSETQYF. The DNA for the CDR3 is TGTGCCAGCAGCTACGGGACTTCGGAGACCCAGTACTTC.

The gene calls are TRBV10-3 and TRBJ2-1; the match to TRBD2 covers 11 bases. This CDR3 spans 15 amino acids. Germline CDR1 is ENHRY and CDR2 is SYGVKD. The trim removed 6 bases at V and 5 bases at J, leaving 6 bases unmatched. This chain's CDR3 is CAIRNSGRANNEQFF. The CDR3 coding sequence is TGTGCCATCAGAAATAGCGGGAGGGCCAACAATGAGCAGTTCTTC.

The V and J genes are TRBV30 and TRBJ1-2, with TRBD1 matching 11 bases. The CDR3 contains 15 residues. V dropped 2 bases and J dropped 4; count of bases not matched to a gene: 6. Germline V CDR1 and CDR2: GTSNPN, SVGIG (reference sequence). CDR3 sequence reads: CAWSRTGGVGYGYTF. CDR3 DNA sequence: TGTGCCTGGAGTAGGACAGGGGGCGTGGGCTATGGCTACACCTTC.

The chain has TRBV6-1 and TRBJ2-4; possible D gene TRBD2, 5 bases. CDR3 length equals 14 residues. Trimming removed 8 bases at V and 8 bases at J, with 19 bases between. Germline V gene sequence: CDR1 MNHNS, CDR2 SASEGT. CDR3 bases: TGTGCCAGCGGTTTTGGACCCCCCGGGGACATTCAGTACTTC. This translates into CASGFGPPGDIQYF.

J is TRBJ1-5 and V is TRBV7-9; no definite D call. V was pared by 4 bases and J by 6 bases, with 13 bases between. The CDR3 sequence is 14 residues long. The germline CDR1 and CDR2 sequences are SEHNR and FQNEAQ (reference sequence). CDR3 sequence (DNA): TGTGCCAGCAGCTCCGGCGGCGTGGGTCAGCCCCAGCATTTT. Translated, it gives CASSSGGVGQPQHF. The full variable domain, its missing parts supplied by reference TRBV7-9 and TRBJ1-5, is DTGVSQNPRHKITKRGQNVTFRCDPISEHNRLYWYRQTLGQGPEFLTYFQNEAQLEKSRLLSDRFSAERPKGSFSTLEIQRTEQGDSAMYLCASSSGGVGQPQHFGDGTRLSIL.

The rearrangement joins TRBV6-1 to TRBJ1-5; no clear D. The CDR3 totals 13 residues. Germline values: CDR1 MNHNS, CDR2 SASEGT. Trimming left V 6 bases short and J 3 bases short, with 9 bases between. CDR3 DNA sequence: TGTGCCAGCAGGGCTCACACCAATCAGCCCCAGCATTTT. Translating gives CASRAHTNQPQHF.

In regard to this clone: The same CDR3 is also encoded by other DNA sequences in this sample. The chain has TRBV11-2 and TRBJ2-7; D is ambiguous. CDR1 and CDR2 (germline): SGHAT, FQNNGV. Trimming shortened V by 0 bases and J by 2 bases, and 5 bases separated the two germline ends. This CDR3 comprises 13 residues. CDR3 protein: CASSLDPPYEQYF. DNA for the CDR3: TGTGCCAGCAGCTTAGATCCTCCCTACGAGCAGTACTTC.

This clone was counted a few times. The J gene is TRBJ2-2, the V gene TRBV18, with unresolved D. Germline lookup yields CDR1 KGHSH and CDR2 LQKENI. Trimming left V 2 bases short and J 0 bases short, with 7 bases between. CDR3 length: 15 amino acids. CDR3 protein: CASSPLETNTGELFF. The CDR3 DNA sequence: TGTGCCAGCTCACCATTGGAAACGAACACCGGGGAGCTGTTTTTT.

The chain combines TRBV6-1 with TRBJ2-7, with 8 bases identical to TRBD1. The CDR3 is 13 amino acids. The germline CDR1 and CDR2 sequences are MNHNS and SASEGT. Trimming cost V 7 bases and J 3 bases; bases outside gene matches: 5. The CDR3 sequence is CASTKDRVYEQYF. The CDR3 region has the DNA TGTGCCAGCACCAAGGACAGGGTCTACGAGCAGTACTTC.

This CDR3 is CASSYSMVGTYEQYF. DNA for the CDR3: TGTGCCAGCAGTTACTCGATGGTAGGCACCTACGAGCAGTACTTC. The chain joins TRBV6-5 to TRBJ2-7; D unresolved. The CDR3 runs to 15 residues. Germline CDR1 reads MNHEY; CDR2 reads SVGAGI. With 0 bases removed from V and 2 bases from J, the gap between germline ends came to 11 bases.

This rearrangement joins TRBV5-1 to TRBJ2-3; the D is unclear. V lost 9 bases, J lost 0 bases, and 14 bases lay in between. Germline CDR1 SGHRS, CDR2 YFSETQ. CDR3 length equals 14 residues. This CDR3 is CATTRGESTDTQYF. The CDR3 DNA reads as TGCGCCACCACACGTGGGGAAAGCACAGATACGCAGTATTTT.

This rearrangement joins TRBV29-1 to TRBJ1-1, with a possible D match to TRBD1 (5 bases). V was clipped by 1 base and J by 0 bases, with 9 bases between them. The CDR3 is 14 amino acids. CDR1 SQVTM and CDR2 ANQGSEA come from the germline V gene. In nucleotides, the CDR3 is TGCAGCGTTGAAGTGCGGGGGGTGAACACTGAAGCTTTCTTT. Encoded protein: CSVEVRGVNTEAFF.

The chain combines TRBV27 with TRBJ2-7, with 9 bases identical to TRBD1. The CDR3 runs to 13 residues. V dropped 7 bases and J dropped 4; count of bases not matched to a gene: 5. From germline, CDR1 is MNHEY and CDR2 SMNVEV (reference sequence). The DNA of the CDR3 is TGTGCCAGCATGGGGACAGGGTTATACGAGCAGTACTTC. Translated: CASMGTGLYEQYF.

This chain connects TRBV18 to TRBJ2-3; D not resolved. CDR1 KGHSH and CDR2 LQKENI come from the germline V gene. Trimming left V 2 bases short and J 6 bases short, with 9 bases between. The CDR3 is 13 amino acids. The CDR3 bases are TGTGCCAGCTCACCAAATTCACGGGATACGCAGTATTTT. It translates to CASSPNSRDTQYF.

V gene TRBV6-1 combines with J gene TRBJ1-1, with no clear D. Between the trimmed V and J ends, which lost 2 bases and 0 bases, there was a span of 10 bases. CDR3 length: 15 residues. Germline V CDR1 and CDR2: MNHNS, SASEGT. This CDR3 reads CASSENANLNTEAFF. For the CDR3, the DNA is TGTGCCAGCAGTGAAAATGCCAATCTGAACACTGAAGCTTTCTTT.

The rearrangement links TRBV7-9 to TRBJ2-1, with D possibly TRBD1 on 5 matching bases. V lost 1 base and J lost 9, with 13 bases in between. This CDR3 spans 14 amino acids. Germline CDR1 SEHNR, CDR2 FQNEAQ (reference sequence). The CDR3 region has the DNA TGTGCCAGCAGCTTAGTCTACAGTAGGGGTGAGCAGTTCTTC. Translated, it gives CASSLVYSRGEQFF. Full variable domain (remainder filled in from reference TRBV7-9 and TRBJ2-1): DTGVSQNPRHKITKRGQNVTFRCDPISEHNRLYWYRQTLGQGPEFLTYFQNEAQLEKSRLLSDRFSAERPKGSFSTLEIQRTEQGDSAMYLCASSLVYSRGEQFFGPGTRLTVL.

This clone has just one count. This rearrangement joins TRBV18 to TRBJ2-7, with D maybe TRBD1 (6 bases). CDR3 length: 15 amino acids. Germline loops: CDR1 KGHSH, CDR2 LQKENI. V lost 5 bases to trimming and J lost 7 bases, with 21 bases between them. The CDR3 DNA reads TGTGCCAGCTCAAACCGGGACATCGTCTTTGGGGAGCAGTACTTC. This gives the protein CASSNRDIVFGEQYF.

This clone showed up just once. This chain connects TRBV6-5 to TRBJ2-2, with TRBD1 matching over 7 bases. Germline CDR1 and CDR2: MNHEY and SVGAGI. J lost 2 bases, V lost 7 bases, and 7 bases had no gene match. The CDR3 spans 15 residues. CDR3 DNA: TGTGCCAGCACCAGAGACAGGGTCAACACCGGGGAGCTGTTTTTT. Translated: CASTRDRVNTGELFF.

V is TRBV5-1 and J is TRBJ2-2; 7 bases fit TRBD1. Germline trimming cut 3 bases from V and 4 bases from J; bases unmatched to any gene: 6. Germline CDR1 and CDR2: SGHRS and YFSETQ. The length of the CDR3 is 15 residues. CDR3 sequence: CASSSEGGGTGELFF. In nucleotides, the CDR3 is TGCGCCAGCAGCTCGGAAGGGGGCGGCACCGGGGAGCTGTTTTTT.

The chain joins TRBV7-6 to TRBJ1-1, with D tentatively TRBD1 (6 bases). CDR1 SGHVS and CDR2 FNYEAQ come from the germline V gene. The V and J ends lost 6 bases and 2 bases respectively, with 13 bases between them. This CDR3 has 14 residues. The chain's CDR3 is CASSSDRSNTEAFF. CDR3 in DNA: TGTGCCAGCAGTTCCGACAGGTCCAACACTGAAGCTTTCTTT.

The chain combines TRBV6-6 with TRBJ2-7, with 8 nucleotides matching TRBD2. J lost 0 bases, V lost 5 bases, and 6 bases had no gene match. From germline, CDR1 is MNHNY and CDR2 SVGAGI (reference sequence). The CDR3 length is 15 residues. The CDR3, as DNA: TGTGCCAGCAGTCCCCAAAGCGGGAGCTCCTACGAGCAGTACTTC. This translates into CASSPQSGSSYEQYF.

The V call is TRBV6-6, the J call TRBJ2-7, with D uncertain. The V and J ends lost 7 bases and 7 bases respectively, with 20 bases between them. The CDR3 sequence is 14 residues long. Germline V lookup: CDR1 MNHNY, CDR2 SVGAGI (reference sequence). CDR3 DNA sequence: TGTGCCAGCATTCCTGGTACTGGGCAATATGAGCAGTACTTC. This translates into CASIPGTGQYEQYF.

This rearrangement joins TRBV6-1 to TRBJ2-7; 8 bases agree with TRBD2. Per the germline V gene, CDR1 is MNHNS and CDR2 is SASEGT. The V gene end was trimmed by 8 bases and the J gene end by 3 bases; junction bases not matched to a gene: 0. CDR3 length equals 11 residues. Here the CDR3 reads CASGTSYEQYF. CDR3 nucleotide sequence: TGTGCCAGCGGGACTAGCTACGAGCAGTACTTC.

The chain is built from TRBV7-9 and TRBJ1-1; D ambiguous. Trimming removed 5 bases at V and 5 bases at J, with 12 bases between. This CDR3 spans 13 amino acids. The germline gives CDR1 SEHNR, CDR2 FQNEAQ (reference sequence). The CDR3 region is CASSHKTETEAFF. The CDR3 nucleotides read TGTGCCAGCAGCCATAAAACGGAGACTGAAGCTTTCTTT. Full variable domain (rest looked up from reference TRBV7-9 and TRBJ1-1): DTGVSQNPRHKITKRGQNVTFRCDPISEHNRLYWYRQTLGQGPEFLTYFQNEAQLEKSRLLSDRFSAERPKGSFSTLEIQRTEQGDSAMYLCASSHKTETEAFFGQGTRLTVV.

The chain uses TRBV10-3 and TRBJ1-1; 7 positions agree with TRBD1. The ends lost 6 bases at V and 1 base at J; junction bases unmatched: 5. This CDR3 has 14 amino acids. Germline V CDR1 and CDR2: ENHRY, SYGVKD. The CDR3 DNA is TGTGCCATCAGGCCCGGGACAGAGAACACTGAAGCTTTCTTT. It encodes CAIRPGTENTEAFF.

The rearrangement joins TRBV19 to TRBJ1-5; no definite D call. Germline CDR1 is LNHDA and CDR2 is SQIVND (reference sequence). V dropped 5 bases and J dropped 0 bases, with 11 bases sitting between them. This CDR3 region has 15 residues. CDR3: CASSVQSYSNQPQHF. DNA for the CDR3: TGTGCCAGTAGTGTACAGAGCTATAGCAATCAGCCCCAGCATTTT.

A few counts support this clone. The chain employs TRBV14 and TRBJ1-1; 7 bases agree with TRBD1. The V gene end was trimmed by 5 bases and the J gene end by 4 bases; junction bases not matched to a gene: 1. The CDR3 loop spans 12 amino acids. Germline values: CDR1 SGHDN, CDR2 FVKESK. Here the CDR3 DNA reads TGTGCCAGCAGCAGGGACAGCACTGAAGCTTTCTTT. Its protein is CASSRDSTEAFF.

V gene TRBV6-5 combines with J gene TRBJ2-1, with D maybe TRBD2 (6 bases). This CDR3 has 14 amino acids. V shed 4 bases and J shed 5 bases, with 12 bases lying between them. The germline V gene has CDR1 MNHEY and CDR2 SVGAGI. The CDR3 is CASSLELAHNEQFF. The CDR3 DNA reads TGTGCCAGCAGTTTAGAACTAGCCCACAATGAGCAGTTCTTC.

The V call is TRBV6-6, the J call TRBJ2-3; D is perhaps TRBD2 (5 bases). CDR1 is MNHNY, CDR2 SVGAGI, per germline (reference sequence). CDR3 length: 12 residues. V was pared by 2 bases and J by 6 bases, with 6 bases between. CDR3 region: CASSYGEDTQYF. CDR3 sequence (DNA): TGTGCCAGCAGTTACGGGGAGGATACGCAGTATTTT.

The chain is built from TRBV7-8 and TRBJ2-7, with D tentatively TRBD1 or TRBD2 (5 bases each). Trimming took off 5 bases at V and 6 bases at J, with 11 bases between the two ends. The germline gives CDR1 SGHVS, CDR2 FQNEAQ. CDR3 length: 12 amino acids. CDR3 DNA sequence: TGTGCCAGCAGCGGGTCGGGGCGCGAGCAGTACTTC. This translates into CASSGSGREQYF.

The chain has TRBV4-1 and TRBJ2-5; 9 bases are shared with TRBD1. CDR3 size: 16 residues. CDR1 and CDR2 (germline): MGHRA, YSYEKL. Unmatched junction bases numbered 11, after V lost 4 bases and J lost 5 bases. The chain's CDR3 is CASSLRQGVRGETQYF. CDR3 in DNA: TGCGCCAGCAGCCTGAGACAGGGGGTCCGGGGGGAGACCCAGTACTTC.